This T cell receptor (beta chain) is drawn from a study of T-cell reconstitution after alpha-beta-depleted transplantation in children. This clonotype has ten or more counts. No antigen is known for it. CDR1 is MNHNS, CDR2 SASEGT, per germline. The junction had 13 bases not matched to a gene; V was cut back by 5 bases and J by 1 base. The CDR3 totals 19 residues. General study results and limits: The high TCRbeta diversity at day 60 in some patients came from surviving recipient T cells and thymic progenitors. After one year, T-cell counts and TCRbeta diversity mostly came from new T cells.

Unique molecular identifiers were incorporated when the TCRbeta library was constructed. MiXCR was run by TCRdb on the PCR reads, yielding one entry per CDR3 protein. The repertoire holds almost 500,000 distinct CDR3 sequences, with over 9.5% as singletons. Material: PBMCs, obtained before TCRalphabeta/CD19-depleted stem cell transplant. This rearrangement joins TRBV6-1 to TRBJ2-3, with 12 positions matching TRBD2. The receptor was isolated from a child aged 2 to 10 with inherited bone marrow failure, due to receive a stem cell transplant. In DNA, the CDR3 is TGTGCCAGCAGTCATCTGGGGCTAGCGGGAGGGCCAGGCACAGATACGCAGTATTTT. Protein product: CASSHLGLAGGPGTDTQYF.